These 10 T cell receptor beta chains originate from one sample sequenced in a study of T-cell reconstitution after alpha-beta-depleted transplantation in children. Unique molecular identifiers featured in how the TCRbeta library was prepared. One entry per CDR3 protein, called by TCRdb with MiXCR from the PCR reads. The sample yields 200,000 to 250,000 distinct CDR3 sequences, 8.4% seen once. The source was PBMCs, mostly from graft donor cells, collected 360 days after TCRalphabeta/CD19-depleted stem cell transplant. Receptors were obtained from a male patient aged 2-9 years who had a stem cell transplant for acute myeloid leukemia, so the T cells may come from the graft donor.

This clonotype was counted many times. The chain recombines TRBV5-1 with TRBJ2-7; the D gene is possibly TRBD2 (5 bases). Per the germline V gene, CDR1 is SGHRS and CDR2 is YFSETQ. The V and J ends lost 0 bases and 4 bases respectively, with 14 bases between them. This CDR3 region has 15 residues. The DNA of the CDR3 is TGCGCCAGCAGCTTGGTTCCCGGCCGGGGATACGAGCAGTACTTC. This translates into CASSLVPGRGYEQYF.

This chain links TRBV29-1 with TRBJ2-1, with 8 nucleotides matching TRBD2. V trimming: 6 bases; J trimming: 6 bases; junction bases outside the gene matches: 13. The CDR3 extends over 15 amino acids. The V gene's germline CDR1 is SQVTM and CDR2 ANQGSEA. CDR3 sequence (DNA): TGCAGCGTAAGACCACTAGCGGTAATCTTCAATGAGCAGTTCTTC. This translates into CSVRPLAVIFNEQFF.

This clonotype has only a few counts. The chain is built from TRBV25-1 and TRBJ2-2; D unresolved. V dropped 1 base and J dropped 6 bases, with 9 bases sitting between them. Germline V gene lookup returns CDR1 MGHDK and CDR2 SYGVNS. The CDR3 loop spans 14 amino acids. As DNA, the CDR3 is TGTGCCAGCAGTGAATCAGCGTGGGCCGGGGAGCTGTTTTTT. Its protein is CASSESAWAGELFF.

The rearrangement links TRBV5-1 to TRBJ2-5, with D tentatively TRBD1 (6 bases). This CDR3 comprises 14 residues. V was clipped by 4 bases and J by 5 bases, with 15 bases between them. Germline CDR1 is SGHRS and CDR2 is YFSETQ. CDR3 sequence reads: CASSRDTHRETQYF. The CDR3 DNA is TGCGCCAGCAGCCGGGACACCCACCGGGAGACCCAGTACTTC.

This rearrangement joins TRBV12-3 or TRBV12-4 to TRBJ1-2; the match to TRBD1 covers 8 bases. The V and J ends lost 7 bases and 8 bases, in that order; junction bases with no gene match: 12. The CDR3 runs to 14 residues. The CDR3 DNA reads as TGTGCCAGCACCCCGGGGCTAGGACAGGGAGGCTACACCTTC. This codes for CASTPGLGQGGYTF.

This clonotype was detected ten times or more. DNA for the CDR3: TGCAGTGCTAGAGATATGTGGGGGGAGCTGTTTTTT. Its protein product is CSARDMWGELFF. The J gene is TRBJ2-2, the V gene TRBV20-1; D is uncertain. The CDR3 runs 12 residues. Per germline, CDR1 DFQATT and CDR2 SNEGSKA (reference sequence). Trimming shortened V by 0 bases and J by 8 bases, and 7 bases separated the two germline ends.

This clonotype was observed a handful of times. The chain combines TRBV7-9 with TRBJ2-5, with D possibly being TRBD1 (6 bases). V lost 5 bases to trimming and J lost 3 bases, with 10 bases between them. This CDR3 comprises 13 residues. Germline CDR1 SEHNR, CDR2 FQNEAQ (reference sequence). The chain's CDR3 is CASSPKGEETQYF. The DNA of the CDR3 is TGTGCCAGCAGCCCCAAGGGGGAAGAGACCCAGTACTTC.

Only a few counts were recorded for this clonotype. This sequence joins TRBV7-9 and TRBJ1-1; 11 bases align to TRBD1. CDR1 and CDR2 (germline): SEHNR, FQNEAQ (reference sequence). V dropped 5 bases and J dropped 8; count of bases not matched to a gene: 10. The CDR3 consists of 15 residues. CDR3 nucleotide sequence: TGTGCCAGCAGCGCCCGGACAGGGGGCGCCTCGGAAGCTTTCTTT. Translation: CASSARTGGASEAFF. The variable domain in full, with the rest retrieved from reference TRBV7-9 and TRBJ1-1, is DTGVSQNPRHKITKRGQNVTFRCDPISEHNRLYWYRQTLGQGPEFLTYFQNEAQLEKSRLLSDRFSAERPKGSFSTLEIQRTEQGDSAMYLCASSARTGGASEAFFGQGTRLTVV.

CDR3 amino acids: CSVVGHSVRGNTEAFF. The CDR3 DNA sequence: TGCAGCGTTGTAGGGCATTCGGTGAGGGGAAACACTGAAGCTTTCTTT. The V and J genes are TRBV29-1 and TRBJ1-1, with D tentatively TRBD1 (5 bases). V lost 4 bases and J lost 2, with 20 bases in between. This CDR3 has 16 residues. CDR1 SQVTM and CDR2 ANQGSEA come from the germline V gene.

V gene TRBV20-1 combines with J gene TRBJ2-7; no clear D gene. The germline V gene has CDR1 DFQATT and CDR2 SNEGSKA (reference sequence). The CDR3 spans 12 residues. V was clipped by 5 bases and J by 0 bases, with 8 bases between them. The CDR3 loop reads CSARTGSYEQYF. In nucleotides, the CDR3 is TGCAGTGCTCGGACGGGCTCCTACGAGCAGTACTTC.